The rows below give T cell receptor beta chains drawn from one sample of a study of blood T cell repertoires in COVID-19. The repertoire was sequenced with immunoSEQ multiplex PCR; TCRdb's copy has only in-frame clones and lacks some. This sample yields approximately 330,000 clones, of which roughly 90% are seen a single time; under 1.1% belongs to the top ten. Sequenced input: peripheral blood. The receptor source for this set is a woman aged 35 to 49 with COVID-19, enrolled during active disease. The CDR3 runs from the conserved cysteine through the conserved F or W. The D gene is left open where the match is weak. Size is omitted from some rows. Given values are once, few, many or a class for expanded clones.

>TRBV7-2|TRBD1|TRBJ2-7|.
TGTGCCAGCAGCTCAGGGGGCCCCTCCTACGAGCAGTACTTC
CASSSGGPSYEQYF
>TRBV28|.|TRBJ1-5|.
TGTGCCAGCAGTCTCTCCGGGGGGGATTCGACCCAGCATTTT
CASSLSGGDSTQHF
>TRBV29-1|TRBD1|TRBJ1-2|once
TGCAGCCTTCGGGACAGAGAAAACTATGGCTACACCTTC
CSLRDRENYGYTF
>TRBV6-4|TRBD1|TRBJ1-1|.
TGTGCCAGCAGTGTTGAGGCGGGACAGACGAACACTGAAGCTTTCTTT
CASSVEAGQTNTEAFF
>TRBV6-5|TRBD1|TRBJ1-4|.
TGTGCCAGCAGTTACTCCCAACCGGACAGGGGTGAAAAACTGTTTTTT
CASSYSQPDRGEKLFF
>TRBV4-3|.|TRBJ2-7|.
TGCGCCAGCAGCCACGTGATGGGGCAGTCCTACGAGCAGTACTTC
CASSHVMGQSYEQYF
>TRBV18|.|TRBJ2-5|.
TGTGCCAGCTCACCCGATTCCAGCCAGTACTTC
CASSPDSSQYF
>TRBV5-6|.|TRBJ2-5|.
TGTGCCAGCAGCCCGTGGGGGGGGCGGGAAGAGACCCAGTACTTC
CASSPWGGREETQYF
>TRBV7-2|.|TRBJ1-3|.
TGTGCCAGCAGCGCAAACAGGGGAAACACCATATATTTT
CASSANRGNTIYF
>TRBV5-6|.|TRBJ1-2|few
TGTGCCAGCAGCTACGGACAGTCTGGCTACACCTTC
CASSYGQSGYTF
>TRBV28|.|TRBJ1-6|.
TGTGCCAGCACTTTAGTGACACAAAACTATAATTCACCCCTCCACTTT
CASTLVTQNYNSPLHF
>TRBV28|TRBD2|TRBJ2-2|.
TGTGCCAGTCATGGGACTACAACCACCGGGGAGCTGTTTTTT
CASHGTTTTGELFF
>TRBV28|TRBD1|TRBJ1-4|.
TGTGCCAGCAGTTTACCTGGACAGGGAATCGCAACTAATGAAAAACTGTTTTTT
CASSLPGQGIATNEKLFF
>TRBV2|.|TRBJ1-4|few
TGTGCCAGCAGTGAAGGACAGACTCTTAATGAAAAACTGTTTTTT
CASSEGQTLNEKLFF
>TRBV18|.|TRBJ2-7|.
TGTGCCAGCTCAGGACTCCGATCGGTTCTCTACGAGCAGTACTTC
CASSGLRSVLYEQYF
>TRBV7-6|TRBD1|TRBJ1-5|few
TGTGCCAGCAGCTTGTCTCCTTGGGCAGGGGGGAGCAATCAGCCCCAGCATTTT
CASSLSPWAGGSNQPQHF
>TRBV5-1|TRBD2|TRBJ2-1|.
TGCGCCAGCAGCTTCGGACTAGCGGGGAGCTCCTACAATGAGCAGTTCTTC
CASSFGLAGSSYNEQFF
>TRBV11-3|.|TRBJ2-3|.
TGTGCCAGCAGCTTAACAGGGTTGTCCTCTACGCAGTATTTT
CASSLTGLSSTQYF
>TRBV2|TRBD2|TRBJ2-2|.
TGTGCCAGCAGTATGGGGTCCGCGGGAGGGAACACCGGGGAGCTGTTTTTT
CASSMGSAGGNTGELFF
>TRBV7-9|TRBD1|TRBJ2-7|.
TGTGCCAGCACCAACCGGGACAGGGGGTTCCGCGAGCAGTACTTC
CASTNRDRGFREQYF
>TRBV19|.|TRBJ1-2|few
TGTGCCAGTAGTATGGAACGGGCCAGGGCAGATGGCTACACCTTC
CASSMERARADGYTF
>TRBV2|.|TRBJ2-5|.
TGTGCCAGCAGTGTTGACAGTCAAGAGACCCAGTACTTC
CASSVDSQETQYF
>TRBV19|TRBD2|TRBJ2-2|.
TGTGCCAGTAGTGCCCCCTCCGGACTAGCCGCCGGGGAGCTGTTTTTT
CASSAPSGLAAGELFF
>TRBV6-2/TRBV6-3|.|TRBJ2-1|.
TGTGCCAGCAGTTTCACAGGGAATGAGCAGTTCTTC
CASSFTGNEQFF
>TRBV27|.|TRBJ2-6|.
TGTGCCAGCAGTTATAGGACAATGAGCTCTGGGGCCAACGTCCTGACTTTC
CASSYRTMSSGANVLTF
>TRBV14|TRBD2|TRBJ2-1|.
TGTGCCAGCAGCCAGCTCGCCTGGGAGCCTAGCGGGAGGCCCGGCCGTGGGTCCTACAATGAGCAGTTCTTC
CASSQLAWEPSGRPGRGSYNEQFF
>TRBV7-9|.|TRBJ1-2|once
TGTGCCAGCAGGGGAGGGTCCTATGGCTACACCTTC
CASRGGSYGYTF
>TRBV4-1|TRBD1|TRBJ1-2|.
TGCGCCAGCAGCCAAGGCTTGATCGGACAGGGCTATGGCTACACCTTC
CASSQGLIGQGYGYTF
>TRBV30|TRBD1|TRBJ1-5|.
TGTGCCTGGAGTCCCCCGACAGGGGCAGATCAGCCCCAGCATTTT
CAWSPPTGADQPQHF
>TRBV7-9|TRBD2|TRBJ2-3|.
TGTGCCAGCAGCGCCACTAGCGGGGGGTCAGATACGCAGTATTTT
CASSATSGGSDTQYF
>TRBV10-2|.|TRBJ2-7|.
TGCGCCAGCAGTGTAGCCCCTAGAGGCGGGAAGGTATCCTACGAGCAGTACTTC
CASSVAPRGGKVSYEQYF
>TRBV5-1|TRBD2|TRBJ2-1|once
TGCGCCAGCAGCTTGGTACTAGCGGGAGAGAATGAGCAGTTCTTC
CASSLVLAGENEQFF
>TRBV5-4|TRBD1|TRBJ2-2|.
TGTGCCAGCAGCTTGGGGACAGGGAGTGTTTTTTCCGGGGAGCTGTTTTTT
CASSLGTGSVFSGELFF
>TRBV18|TRBD2|TRBJ2-7|.
TGTGCCAGCTCACCAATGCGGGAGGCCTACGAGCAGTACTTC
CASSPMREAYEQYF
>TRBV6-5|.|TRBJ2-7|.
TGTGCCAGCAGTTACATCGGGGGCTACGAGCAGTACTTC
CASSYIGGYEQYF
>TRBV5-1|.|TRBJ2-2|.
TGCGCCAGCAGCTTGGCCGGCGGCGGATACTCGAACACCGGGGAGCTGTTTTTT
CASSLAGGGYSNTGELFF
>TRBV19|TRBD1|TRBJ1-1|.
TGTGCCAGTAGAGACAGGGTAGGCACTGAAGCTTTCTTT
CASRDRVGTEAFF
>TRBV28|.|TRBJ1-5|.
TGTGCCAGCAGTTTATGGCGGCAGAATCAGCCCCAGCATTTT
CASSLWRQNQPQHF
>TRBV6-6|.|TRBJ1-2|few
TGTGCCAGCAGTTACTACCTCTCCCGACGGGGTGGCTACACCTTC
CASSYYLSRRGGYTF
>TRBV14|.|TRBJ2-3|.
TGTGCCAGCAGCCAAGAGATAGAGTCGCAGTATTTT
CASSQEIESQYF
>TRBV5-1|TRBD1|TRBJ1-1|few
TGCGCCAGCTTACCACTGACAGGGGGCGTCACTGAAGCTTTCTTT
CASLPLTGGVTEAFF
>TRBV27|TRBD2|TRBJ2-7|.
TGTGCCAGCAGTCCGAGCGGGGGACCCTACGAGCAGTACTTC
CASSPSGGPYEQYF
>TRBV27|.|TRBJ2-2|.
TGTGCCAGCAGTTTAACCAACGGGTTTCCCGGGGAGCTGTTTTTT
CASSLTNGFPGELFF
>TRBV19|.|TRBJ1-2|.
TGTGCCAGTAGTATCTCGGAGGCGGGTAGGACAGTCGGCTACACCTTC
CASSISEAGRTVGYTF
>TRBV5-1|TRBD1|TRBJ1-2|.
TGCGCCAGCAGCCCTAGACAGGGAGGAGGCTACACCTTC
CASSPRQGGGYTF
>TRBV28|TRBD1|TRBJ2-7|once
TGTGCCAGCAGTACCCCGGGACAGGGGCCCTACGAGCAGTACTTC
CASSTPGQGPYEQYF
>TRBV28|.|TRBJ1-2|once
TGTGCCAGCAGAGTCCAGGGAATCTACTATGGCTACACCTTC
CASRVQGIYYGYTF
>TRBV6-4|.|TRBJ1-5|.
TGTGCCTCAGCAAACAACGGGGGTAATCAGCCCCAGCATTTT
CASANNGGNQPQHF
>TRBV7-9|.|TRBJ1-1|.
TGTGCCAGCAGCTTGCCGGGACTCAAGGGGACTGAAGCTTTCTTT
CASSLPGLKGTEAFF
>TRBV5-4|.|TRBJ1-2|.
TGTGCCAGCAGTCAAAGGACAGACTATGGCTACACCTTC
CASSQRTDYGYTF
>TRBV19|TRBD2|TRBJ2-3|.
TGTGCCAGTAGCAAGCGGGAGGGAACAGATACGCAGTATTTT
CASSKREGTDTQYF
>TRBV5-5|.|TRBJ1-6|.
TGTGCCAGCAGCTTAGTGGTATGGCAAGGAGGGATAAATTCACCCCTCCACTTT
CASSLVVWQGGINSPLHF
>TRBV6-5|.|TRBJ1-5|.
TGTGCCAGCACCGGGAGGGGATACAATCAGCCCCAGCATTTT
CASTGRGYNQPQHF
>TRBV5-1|TRBD2|TRBJ2-1|once
TGCGCCAGCAGCCTCCCGGGCGGGAGGGACTACAATGAGCAGTTCTTC
CASSLPGGRDYNEQFF